This TCR beta chain was sequenced during a study of vaccination and CD4 T cells after COVID-19. About the research overall: The makeup of the convalescents was six males and four females, two of them Hispanic. Stimulation used overlapping spike peptides from SARS-CoV-2, HCoV-NL63, HCoV-OC43 and HCoV-229E.

Cultured CD4+ T cells had their DNA profiled by the Oncomine TCR Beta short-read assay. Each CDR3 protein is one row after TCRdb ran MiXCR on the PCR reads. Of around 25,000 distinct CDR3 sequences in the sample, under 70% were seen once. Treatment in this sample: approximately 9-day PBMC culture with coronavirus spike peptide pools or control peptides (ViraFEST assay). In the case of this clonotype: What it binds is unknown.

The sequence was collected from a human donor who received a COVID-19 vaccine. The source material was CD4+ T cells from blood, cultured in vitro, sampled after SARS-CoV-2 vaccination.

The CDR3 DNA follows: TGCACCCCCGGGGGGGCCTACAATGAGCAGTTCTTC. Translation: CTPGGAYNEQFF. J is TRBJ2-1 and V is TRBV20-1, with 8 bases lining up with TRBD2. CDR3 length: 12 residues. Germline CDR1 and CDR2: DFQATT and SNEGSKA (reference sequence).